This TCR beta chain comes out of a study of identical twins (dated by TCRdb to 2016 to 2018). Broadly, across the study: TCR alpha and beta repertoires from monozygotic twins, unrelated adults of various ages and cord blood were deep-sequenced to test whether fetal clonotypes persist. Replicate twin experiments were performed at different times using different library preparation protocols to rule out contamination. Overall study results and their limits: Fewer insertions were carried by abundant cord blood beta clonotypes, a similar but weaker trend appeared in young adult naive repertoires, and no such trend appeared in memory repertoires. In beta out-of-frame sequences, excess twin sharing was weaker, because having fewer shared sequences lowered the signal-to-noise ratio. Out-of-frame TCR alpha sequences shared between twins showed an excess of low generation-probability sequences compared with coincidental sharing between unrelated individuals. In monozygotic twins, out-of-frame TCR alpha sharing was systematically underestimated by recombination models, although the models agreed with sharing between unrelated individuals. Zero-insertion analyses could be partly confounded by invariant T cells such as MAIT and iNKT, although diverse VJ usage argued against such confounding for most clonotypes. Conclusions relied on cross-sectional statistical analysis, since the same donors could not be followed over many years.

Every donor was a healthy Caucasian. Three pairs of female monozygotic twins, all aged roughly 18 to 29 years, were included in the twin cohort. CD4+ and CD8+ T cell populations were isolated with positive isolation kits from Invitrogen. Library construction relied on 5' RACE. The sequencer was an Illumina HiSeq 2000. Template switching introduced a universal primer binding site; the final cDNA contained a unique molecular identifier, enabling accurate counting of TCR cDNA molecules. Specific primers in the conserved constant-segment region were used to synthesize first-strand cDNA for the TCR alpha and beta chains. Each cDNA library was double barcoded, with a SMART-Mk sample barcode plus Illumina barcodes, to control for contamination. TruSeq adapter sequences, together with Illumina sample barcodes, were added in two successive PCR steps. Sequencing of the TCR alpha and beta cDNA libraries was done on the Illumina HiSeq platform using custom primers. The authors' pipeline ran thus. Raw reads were processed with MiGEC to extract unique molecular identifiers, and MiXCR was used to determine CDR3 positions. For each individual, recombination models were inferred using an EM algorithm with the repgenHMM and IGoR tools. Shared clonotype analysis was performed with the tcR package in R, normalizing sharing by the product of cloneset sizes. To study raw recombination free of thymic and clonal selection effects, out-of-frame nonproductive sequences were analyzed. In-frame beta chains were kept once TCRdb had trimmed the public reads at Q25 with fastp and called clones with MiXCR. Rows with one shared CDR3 protein collapse into an entry with the most common genes and DNA. TCRdb, not the authors, supplied the V and J calls. A total of 400,000 to 500,000 distinct CDR3 sequences appear in this sample, roughly 13% of them only once. Approximately 0.98% of the sample belongs to the ten largest clones.

The CDR3 has 13 amino acids, counting the end cysteine and phenylalanine. The only DNA kept is the CDR3, 39 bases in frame from the first base. Trimming removed 7 bases from V and 4 bases from J, leaving 12 bases between the germline ends. For this clonotype: The clone's antigen remains unknown. No per-base quality is available; no much larger clone lies one base away.

The sample was also reused in another study, on yellow fever vaccine responses in identical twins. In that second paper, the authors write: The T cell response to vaccination in identical twins was reported by the authors to appear partly convergent and partly personalized. In the study, vaccine-responding T cell clones were precisely tracked in identical twins.

This TCR was sampled from a woman aged 18-29 years in good health. The sequencing sample was made of CD4+ T cells sorted from blood. The V and J segments used are TRBV12-3 or TRBV12-4 and TRBJ2-3; the D segment could be TRBD1, given 5 matching bases. The DNA is TGTGCCAGCACCATGGGGCGCGCAGATACGCAGTATTTT. Its coded protein is CASTMGRADTQYF.